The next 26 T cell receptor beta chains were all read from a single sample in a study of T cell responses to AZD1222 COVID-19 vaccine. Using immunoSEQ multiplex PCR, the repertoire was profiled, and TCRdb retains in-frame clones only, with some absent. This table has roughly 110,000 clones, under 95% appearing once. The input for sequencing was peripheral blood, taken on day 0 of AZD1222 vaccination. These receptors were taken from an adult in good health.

CDR3: CASPGRTGTGIYNEQFF. For the CDR3, the DNA is TGTGCCAGCCCGGGGCGAACCGGGACAGGGATATACAATGAGCAGTTCTTC. The chain uses TRBV21-1 and TRBJ2-1; TRBD1 was called by the table and not checked on the DNA. TRBV21-1 corresponds to a pseudogene. This CDR3 has 17 amino acids.

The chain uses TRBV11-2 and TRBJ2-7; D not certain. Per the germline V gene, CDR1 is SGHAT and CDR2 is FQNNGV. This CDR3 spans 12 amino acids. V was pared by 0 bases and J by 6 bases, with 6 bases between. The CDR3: CASSLDLGEQYF. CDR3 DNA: TGTGCCAGCAGCTTAGATCTAGGCGAGCAGTACTTC. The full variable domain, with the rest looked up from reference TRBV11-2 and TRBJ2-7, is EAGVAQSPRYKIIEKRQSVAFWCNPISGHATLYWYQQILGQGPKLLIQFQNNGVVDDSQLPKDRFSAERLKGVDSTLKIQPAKLEDSAVYLCASSLDLGEQYFGPGTRLTVT.

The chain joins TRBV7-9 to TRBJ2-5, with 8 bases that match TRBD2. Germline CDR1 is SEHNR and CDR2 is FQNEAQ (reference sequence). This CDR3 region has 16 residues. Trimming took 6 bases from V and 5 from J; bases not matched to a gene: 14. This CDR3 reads CASRSGREAGVETQYF. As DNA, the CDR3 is TGTGCCAGCAGGTCAGGACGGGAAGCGGGGGTGGAGACCCAGTACTTC.

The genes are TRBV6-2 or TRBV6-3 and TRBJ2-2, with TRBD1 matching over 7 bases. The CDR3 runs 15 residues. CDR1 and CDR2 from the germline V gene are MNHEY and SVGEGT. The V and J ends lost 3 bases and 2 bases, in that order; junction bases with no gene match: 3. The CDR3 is CASSYGQDNTGELFF. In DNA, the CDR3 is TGTGCCAGCAGTTATGGACAGGACAACACCGGGGAGCTGTTTTTT.

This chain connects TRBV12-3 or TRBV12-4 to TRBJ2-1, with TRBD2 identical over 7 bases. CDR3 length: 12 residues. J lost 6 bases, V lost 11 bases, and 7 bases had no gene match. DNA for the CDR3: TGTGCCTCCCGGCCGGGGGGCAATGAGCAGTTCTTC. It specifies CASRPGGNEQFF.

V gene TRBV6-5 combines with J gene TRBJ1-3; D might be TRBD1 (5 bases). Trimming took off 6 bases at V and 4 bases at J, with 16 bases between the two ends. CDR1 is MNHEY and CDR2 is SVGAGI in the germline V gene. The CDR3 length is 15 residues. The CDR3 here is CASRPPQGGGNTIYF. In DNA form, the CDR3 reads TGTGCCAGCAGACCCCCGCAGGGAGGAGGAAACACCATATATTTT.

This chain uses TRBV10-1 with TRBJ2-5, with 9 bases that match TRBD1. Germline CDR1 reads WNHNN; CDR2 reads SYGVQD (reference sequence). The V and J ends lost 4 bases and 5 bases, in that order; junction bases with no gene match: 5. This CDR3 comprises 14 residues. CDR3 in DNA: TGCGCCAGCAGTGGGAAGACAGGGGGTGAGACCCAGTACTTC. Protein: CASSGKTGGETQYF.

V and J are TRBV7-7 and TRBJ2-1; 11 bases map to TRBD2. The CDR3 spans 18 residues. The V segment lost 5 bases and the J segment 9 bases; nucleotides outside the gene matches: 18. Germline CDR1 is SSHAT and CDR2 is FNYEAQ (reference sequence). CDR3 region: CASSPSSLAGGQGSEQFF. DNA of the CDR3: TGTGCCAGCAGCCCAAGTTCTCTAGCGGGGGGCCAGGGGTCTGAGCAGTTCTTC.

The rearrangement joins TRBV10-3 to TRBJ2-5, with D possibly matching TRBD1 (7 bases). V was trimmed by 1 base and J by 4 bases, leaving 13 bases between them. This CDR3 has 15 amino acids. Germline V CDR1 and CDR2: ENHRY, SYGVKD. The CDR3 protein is CAISELEGAIETQYF. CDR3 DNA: TGTGCCATCAGTGAGTTGGAGGGGGCCATAGAGACCCAGTACTTC.

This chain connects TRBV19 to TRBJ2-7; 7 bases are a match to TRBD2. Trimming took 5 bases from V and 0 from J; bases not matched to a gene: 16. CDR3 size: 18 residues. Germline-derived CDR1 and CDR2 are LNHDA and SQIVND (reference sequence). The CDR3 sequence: CASSQPGLPAPSSYEQYF. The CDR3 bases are TGTGCCAGTAGTCAACCGGGACTACCCGCCCCAAGCTCCTACGAGCAGTACTTC.

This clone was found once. The CDR3: CASSPRDRRNEQFF. CDR3 DNA sequence: TGTGCCAGCAGCCCTCGGGACAGGAGAAATGAGCAGTTCTTC. The V call is TRBV3-1 (or the pseudogene TRBV3-2), the J call TRBJ2-1, with 8 bases that match TRBD1. The CDR3 totals 14 residues. The trim removed 4 bases at V and 7 bases at J, leaving 6 bases unmatched. Looked up from germline, CDR1 is LGHDT and CDR2 is YNNKEL (reference sequence).

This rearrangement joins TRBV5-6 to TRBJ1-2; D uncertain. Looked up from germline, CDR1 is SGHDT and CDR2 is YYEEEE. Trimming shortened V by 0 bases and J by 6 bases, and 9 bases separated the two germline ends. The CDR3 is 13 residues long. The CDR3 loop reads CASSLGGTNGYTF. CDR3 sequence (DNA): TGTGCCAGCAGCTTGGGAGGTACCAATGGCTACACCTTC.

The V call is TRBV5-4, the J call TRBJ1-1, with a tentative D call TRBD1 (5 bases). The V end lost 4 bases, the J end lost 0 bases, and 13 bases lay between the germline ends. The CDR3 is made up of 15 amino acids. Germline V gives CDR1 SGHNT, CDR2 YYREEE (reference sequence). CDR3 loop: CASSPTERLNTEAFF. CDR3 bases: TGTGCCAGCAGCCCGACAGAACGACTGAACACTGAAGCTTTCTTT.

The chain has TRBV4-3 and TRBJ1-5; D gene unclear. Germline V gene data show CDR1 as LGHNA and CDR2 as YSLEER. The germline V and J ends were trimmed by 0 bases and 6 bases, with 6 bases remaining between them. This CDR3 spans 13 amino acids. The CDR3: CASSQELSQPQHF. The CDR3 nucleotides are TGCGCCAGCAGCCAAGAACTCTCTCAGCCCCAGCATTTT.

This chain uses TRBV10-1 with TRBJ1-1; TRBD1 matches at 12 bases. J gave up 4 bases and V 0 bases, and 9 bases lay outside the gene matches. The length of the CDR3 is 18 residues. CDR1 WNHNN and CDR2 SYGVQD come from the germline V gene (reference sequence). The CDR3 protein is CASSESGTGGPLLTEAFF. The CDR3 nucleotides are TGCGCCAGCAGTGAGTCCGGGACAGGGGGCCCGTTGCTCACTGAAGCTTTCTTT.

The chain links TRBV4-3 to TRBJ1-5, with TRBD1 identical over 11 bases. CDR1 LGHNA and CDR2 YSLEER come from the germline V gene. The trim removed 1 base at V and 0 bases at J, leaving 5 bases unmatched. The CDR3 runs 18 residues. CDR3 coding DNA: TGCGCCAGCAGCCAAGGAGCCGGGACAGGGGGTAGCAATCAGCCCCAGCATTTT. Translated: CASSQGAGTGGSNQPQHF.

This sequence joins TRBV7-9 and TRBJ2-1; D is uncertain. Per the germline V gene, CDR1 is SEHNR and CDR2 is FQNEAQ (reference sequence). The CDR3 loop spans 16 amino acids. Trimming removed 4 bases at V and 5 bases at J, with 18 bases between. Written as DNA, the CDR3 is TGTGCCAGCAGCTCCCCGCTACGCACTTGGGACAATGAGCAGTTCTTC. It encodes CASSSPLRTWDNEQFF.

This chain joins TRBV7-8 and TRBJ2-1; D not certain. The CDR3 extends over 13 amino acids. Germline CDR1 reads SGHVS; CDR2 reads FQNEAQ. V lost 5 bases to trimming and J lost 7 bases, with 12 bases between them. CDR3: CASSPVMVNEQFF. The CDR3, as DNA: TGTGCCAGCAGCCCTGTAATGGTTAATGAGCAGTTCTTC.

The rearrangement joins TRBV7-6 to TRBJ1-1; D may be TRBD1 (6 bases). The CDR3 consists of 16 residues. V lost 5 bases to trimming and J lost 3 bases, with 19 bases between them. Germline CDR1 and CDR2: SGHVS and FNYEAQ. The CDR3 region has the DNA TGTGCCAGCAGCACCCGACAGGTACCGAATTACACTGAAGCTTTCTTT. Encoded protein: CASSTRQVPNYTEAFF.

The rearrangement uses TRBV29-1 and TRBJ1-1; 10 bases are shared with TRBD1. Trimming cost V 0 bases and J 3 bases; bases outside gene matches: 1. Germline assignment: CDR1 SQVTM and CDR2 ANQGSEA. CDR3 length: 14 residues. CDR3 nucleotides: TGCAGCGTTGAAGAGACAGGGGGCTACACTGAAGCTTTCTTT. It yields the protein CSVEETGGYTEAFF.

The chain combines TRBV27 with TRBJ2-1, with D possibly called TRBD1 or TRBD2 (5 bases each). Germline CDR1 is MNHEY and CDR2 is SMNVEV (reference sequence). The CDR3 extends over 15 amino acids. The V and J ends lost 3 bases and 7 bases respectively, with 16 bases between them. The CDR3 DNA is TGTGCCAGCAGTTTTGGGGACGGTGTCACGAATGAGCAGTTCTTC. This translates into CASSFGDGVTNEQFF.

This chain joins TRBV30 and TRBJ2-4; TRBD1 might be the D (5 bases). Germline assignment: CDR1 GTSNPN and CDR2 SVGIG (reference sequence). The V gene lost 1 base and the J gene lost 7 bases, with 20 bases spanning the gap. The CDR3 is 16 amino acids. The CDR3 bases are TGTGCCTGGAGTGACGGACGTTCAGGGATCGGGAACATTCAGTACTTC. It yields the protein CAWSDGRSGIGNIQYF.

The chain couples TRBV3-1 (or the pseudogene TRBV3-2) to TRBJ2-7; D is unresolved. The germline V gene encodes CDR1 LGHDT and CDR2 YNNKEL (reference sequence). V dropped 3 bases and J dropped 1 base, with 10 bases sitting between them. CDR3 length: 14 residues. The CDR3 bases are TGTGCCAGCAGCCACGTCTCCGTTTCCTACGAGCAGTACTTC. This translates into CASSHVSVSYEQYF.

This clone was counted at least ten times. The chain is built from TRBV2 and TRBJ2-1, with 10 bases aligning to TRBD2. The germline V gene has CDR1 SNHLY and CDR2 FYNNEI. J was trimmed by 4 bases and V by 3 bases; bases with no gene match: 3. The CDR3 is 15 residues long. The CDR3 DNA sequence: TGTGCCAGCAGTGATAGGACTAGCGGTTACAATGAGCAGTTCTTC. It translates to CASSDRTSGYNEQFF. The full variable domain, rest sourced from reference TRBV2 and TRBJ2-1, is EPEVTQTPSHQVTQMGQEVILRCVPISNHLYFYWYRQILGQKVEFLVSFYNNEISEKSEIFDDQFSVERPDGSNFTLKIRSTKLEDSAMYFCASSDRTSGYNEQFFGPGTRLTVL.

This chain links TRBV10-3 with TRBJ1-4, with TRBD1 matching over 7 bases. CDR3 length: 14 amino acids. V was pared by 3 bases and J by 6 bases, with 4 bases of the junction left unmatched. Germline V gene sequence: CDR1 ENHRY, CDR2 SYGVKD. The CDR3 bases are TGTGCCATCAGTGAAGGGGGCGGTTATGAAAAACTGTTTTTT. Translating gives CAISEGGGYEKLFF.

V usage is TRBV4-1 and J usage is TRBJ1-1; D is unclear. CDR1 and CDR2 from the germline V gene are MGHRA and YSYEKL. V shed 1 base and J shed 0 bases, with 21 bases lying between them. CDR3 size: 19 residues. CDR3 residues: CASSQGLGGLMLMNTEAFF. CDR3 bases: TGCGCCAGCAGCCAAGGATTAGGAGGATTAATGCTCATGAACACTGAAGCTTTCTTT.